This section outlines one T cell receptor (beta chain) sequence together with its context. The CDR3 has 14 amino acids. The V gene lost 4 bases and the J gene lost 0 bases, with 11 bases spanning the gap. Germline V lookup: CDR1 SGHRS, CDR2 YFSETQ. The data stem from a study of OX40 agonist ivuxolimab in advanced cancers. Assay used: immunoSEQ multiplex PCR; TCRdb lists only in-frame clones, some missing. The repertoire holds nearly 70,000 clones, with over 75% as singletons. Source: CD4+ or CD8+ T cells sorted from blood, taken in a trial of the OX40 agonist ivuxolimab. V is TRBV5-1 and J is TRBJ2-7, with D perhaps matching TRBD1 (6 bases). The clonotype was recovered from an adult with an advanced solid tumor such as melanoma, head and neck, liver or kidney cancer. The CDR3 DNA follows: TGCGCCAGCAGCCTCGGACAGAGCTCCTACGAGCAGTACTTC. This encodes CASSLGQSSYEQYF.